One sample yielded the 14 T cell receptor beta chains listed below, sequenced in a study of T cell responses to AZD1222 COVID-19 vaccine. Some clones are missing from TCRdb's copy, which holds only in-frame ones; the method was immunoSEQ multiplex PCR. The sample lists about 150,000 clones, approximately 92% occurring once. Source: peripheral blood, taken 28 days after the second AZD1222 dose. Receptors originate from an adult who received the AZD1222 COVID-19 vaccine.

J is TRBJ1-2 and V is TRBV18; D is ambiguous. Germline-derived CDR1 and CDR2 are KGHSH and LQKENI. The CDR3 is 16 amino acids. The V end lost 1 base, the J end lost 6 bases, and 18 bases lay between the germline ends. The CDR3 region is CASSPLSSGDVNGYTF. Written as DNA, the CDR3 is TGTGCCAGCTCACCACTTTCGTCGGGCGACGTAAATGGCTACACCTTC.

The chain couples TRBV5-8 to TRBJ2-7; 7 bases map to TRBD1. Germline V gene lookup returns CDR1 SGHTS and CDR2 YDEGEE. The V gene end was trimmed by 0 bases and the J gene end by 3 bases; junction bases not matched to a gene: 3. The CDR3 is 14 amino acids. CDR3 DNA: TGTGCCAGCAGCTTGGGGGGACAGATCTACGAGCAGTACTTC. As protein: CASSLGGQIYEQYF.

This chain's CDR3 is CASSLYTRRTDTQYF. Here the CDR3 DNA reads TGTGCCAGCAGTTTATATACTAGACGCACAGATACGCAGTATTTT. The gene calls are TRBV27 and TRBJ2-3; tentatively, D is TRBD2 (5 bases). V shed 1 base and J shed 1 base, with 9 bases lying between them. The V gene's germline CDR1 is MNHEY and CDR2 SMNVEV (reference sequence). The CDR3 consists of 15 residues.

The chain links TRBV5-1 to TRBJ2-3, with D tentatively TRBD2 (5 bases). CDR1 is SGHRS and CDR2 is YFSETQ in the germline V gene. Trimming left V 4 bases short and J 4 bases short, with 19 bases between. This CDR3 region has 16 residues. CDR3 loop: CASSGGNRGPADTQYF. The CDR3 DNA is TGCGCCAGCAGCGGAGGAAACCGCGGGCCAGCAGATACGCAGTATTTT.

This chain's CDR3 is CASRPPGQGDYGYTF. CDR3 DNA sequence: TGCGCCAGCAGACCGCCGGGACAGGGGGACTATGGCTACACCTTC. The V gene is TRBV5-1, the J gene TRBJ1-2; TRBD1 matches 11 bases. Trimming at V came to 5 bases and at J to 3 bases, leaving 6 bases not matched to a gene. The CDR3 consists of 15 residues. Germline-derived CDR1 and CDR2 are SGHRS and YFSETQ.

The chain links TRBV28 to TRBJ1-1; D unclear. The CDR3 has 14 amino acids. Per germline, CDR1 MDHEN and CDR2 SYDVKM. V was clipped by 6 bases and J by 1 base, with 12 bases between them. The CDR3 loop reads CASRPGGGNTEAFF. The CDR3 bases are TGTGCCAGCAGGCCGGGTGGCGGGAACACTGAAGCTTTCTTT.

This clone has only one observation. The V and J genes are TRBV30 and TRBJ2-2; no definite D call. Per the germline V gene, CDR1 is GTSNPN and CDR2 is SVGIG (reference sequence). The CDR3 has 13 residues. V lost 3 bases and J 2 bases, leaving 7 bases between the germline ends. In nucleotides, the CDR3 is TGTGCCTGGAGACATCTAAACACCGGGGAGCTGTTTTTT. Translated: CAWRHLNTGELFF.

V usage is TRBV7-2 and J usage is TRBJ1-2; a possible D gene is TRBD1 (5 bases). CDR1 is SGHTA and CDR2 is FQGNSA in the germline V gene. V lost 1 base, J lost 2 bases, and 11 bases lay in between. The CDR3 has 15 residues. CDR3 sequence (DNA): TGTGCCAGCAGCTTAGTTTGGGGGTCCAACTATGGCTACACCTTC. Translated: CASSLVWGSNYGYTF.

CDR3 in amino acids: CASSLLPGQAYEQYF. In DNA, the CDR3 is TGTGCCAGCAGTTTGCTTCCGGGACAGGCCTACGAGCAGTACTTC. The chain is built from TRBV27 and TRBJ2-7; 8 bases fit TRBD1. CDR3 length equals 15 residues. V was clipped by 3 bases and J by 2 bases; unmatched bases: 6. In germline, CDR1 is MNHEY, CDR2 SMNVEV (reference sequence).

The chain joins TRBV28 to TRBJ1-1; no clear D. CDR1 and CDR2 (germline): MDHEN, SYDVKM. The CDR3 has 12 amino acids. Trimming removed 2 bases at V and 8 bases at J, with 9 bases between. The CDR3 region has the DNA TGTGCCAGCAGTTTAGCGGGAAGGGAAGCTTTCTTT. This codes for CASSLAGREAFF.

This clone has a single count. The CDR3 spells CASSRGLAGGRGGGNEQFF. The CDR3 region has the DNA TGTGCCAGCAGTCGCGGACTAGCGGGAGGGCGGGGAGGAGGCAATGAGCAGTTCTTC. This rearrangement joins TRBV28 to TRBJ2-1, with 15 bases fitting TRBD2. The CDR3 sequence is 19 residues long. Germline CDR1 MDHEN, CDR2 SYDVKM. Trimming at V came to 5 bases and at J to 6 bases, leaving 14 bases not matched to a gene.

CDR3 amino acids: CASRLYFGETQYF. The CDR3 nucleotides are TGTGCCAGCAGGTTGTACTTCGGGGAGACCCAGTACTTC. The chain recombines TRBV7-8 with TRBJ2-5; D is unresolved. V dropped 6 bases and J dropped 5 bases, with 13 bases sitting between them. The CDR3 is 13 amino acids. CDR1 and CDR2 (germline): SGHVS, FQNEAQ.

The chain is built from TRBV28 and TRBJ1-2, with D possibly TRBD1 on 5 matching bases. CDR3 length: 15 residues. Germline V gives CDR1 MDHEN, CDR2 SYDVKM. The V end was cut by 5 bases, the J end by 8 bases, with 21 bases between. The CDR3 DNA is TGTGCCAGCAGTCCAGCCGACAGATCCATTGCCGGCTACACCTTC. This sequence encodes CASSPADRSIAGYTF.

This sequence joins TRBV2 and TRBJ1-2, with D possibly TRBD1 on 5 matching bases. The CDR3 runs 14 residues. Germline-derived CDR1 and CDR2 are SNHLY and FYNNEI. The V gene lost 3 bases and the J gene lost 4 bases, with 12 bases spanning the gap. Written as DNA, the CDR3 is TGTGCCAGCAGTGAGTGGAGAGGGGCCTATGGCTACACCTTC. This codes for CASSEWRGAYGYTF.